This is a list of T cell receptor beta chains from one sample in a study of OX40 agonist ivuxolimab in advanced cancers. Produced via immunoSEQ multiplex PCR; TCRdb's table is partial and in-frame only. The data show tens of thousands of clones, 80% to 90% seen once. This specimen was CD4+ or CD8+ T cells sorted from blood, taken in a trial of the OX40 agonist ivuxolimab. Every receptor here comes from an adult with an advanced solid tumor such as melanoma, head and neck, liver or kidney cancer. CDR3s include the opening cysteine and the closing phenylalanine or tryptophan. Fields, in order: V gene, J gene, D gene, clone size, CDR3 DNA, CDR3 protein. D genes are given only for firm matches. Size is omitted from some rows. Given values are once, few, many or a class for expanded clones.

TRBV10-3	TRBJ1-2	TRBD1	.	TGTGCCATCAGTGGGTTACAGGGGCCTACCACTTATGGCTACACCTTC	CAISGLQGPTTYGYTF
TRBV6-4	TRBJ2-7	TRBD2	.	TGTGCCAGCAGGACCCGACCCGGGACTAGCGGGAGCAGGTATGATGAGCAGTACTTC	CASRTRPGTSGSRYDEQYF
TRBV14	TRBJ1-5	.	few	TGTGCCATCGTTAGACAGGGCAATCAGCCCCAGCATTTT	CAIVRQGNQPQHF
TRBV5-4	TRBJ2-2	.	.	TGTGCCAGCAGCTTGGAACGCCCCGGGAAGATCGGGGAGCTGTTTTTT	CASSLERPGKIGELFF
TRBV4-1	TRBJ2-1	TRBD2	.	TGCGCCAGCAGCCAAGCAGGGGAGACCGCTCGGGGGGGGAACAATGAGCAGTTCTTC	CASSQAGETARGGNNEQFF
TRBV6-1	TRBJ1-6	TRBD1	.	TGTGCCAGCAGTGAATCGGGGACAGGAAGTTCACCCCTCCACTTT	CASSESGTGSSPLHF
TRBV5-1	TRBJ1-1	.	once	TGCGCCAGCGGCGCCCGACCGGGAGGGGAGGGCACTGAAGCTTTCTTT	CASGARPGGEGTEAFF
TRBV14	TRBJ2-7	TRBD2	.	TGTGCCAGCAGCCAAGTGGCTAGCGGGCCCTACGAGCAGTACTTC	CASSQVASGPYEQYF
TRBV9	TRBJ2-2	.	.	TGTGCCAGCAGCGTAGATACCGGGGAGCTGTTTTTT	CASSVDTGELFF
TRBV11-1	TRBJ2-7	.	.	TGTGCCAGCAGCCCCCGCGCAACGCCTTCCTACGAGCAGTACTTC	CASSPRATPSYEQYF
TRBV19	TRBJ1-2	.	few	TGTGCCAGTAAGGCGACAGCGACGTCCTATGGCTACACCTTC	CASKATATSYGYTF
TRBV5-4	TRBJ2-2	TRBD2	.	TGTGCCAGCAGCATGACTAGCGCGCTTACCGGGGAGCTGTTTTTT	CASSMTSALTGELFF
TRBV28	TRBJ1-5	.	.	TGTGCCAGCAGTTTTGAACAGGGCGGCAATCAGCCCCAGCATTTT	CASSFEQGGNQPQHF
TRBV11-2	TRBJ2-1	.	.	TGTGCCAGCAGCTCACTCCCGTCGGGGGAGCAGTTCTTC	CASSSLPSGEQFF
TRBV5-1	TRBJ1-2	TRBD1	.	TGCGCCAGCAGCTACGGGACAGGGAAGGATAACTATGGCTACACCTTC	CASSYGTGKDNYGYTF
TRBV19	TRBJ1-5	.	few	TGTGCCATTTCGACAGAGAACAATCAGCCCCAGCATTTT	CAISTENNQPQHF
TRBV28	TRBJ1-4	.	.	TGTGCCAGCAGTTTATCCAGGGTTGAAAAACTGTTTTTT	CASSLSRVEKLFF
TRBV5-6	TRBJ2-3	TRBD2	.	TGTGCCAGCAGCCGACTAGCGGGGGGCTCGCCAGATACGCAGTATTTT	CASSRLAGGSPDTQYF
TRBV30	TRBJ2-7	TRBD1	.	TGTGCCTGGAGGGAGACAGGGACCTACTACGAGCAGTACTTC	CAWRETGTYYEQYF
TRBV6-4	TRBJ2-5	.	.	TGTGCCAGCACCCCTCGGGAGACCCAGTACTTC	CASTPRETQYF
TRBV18	TRBJ2-7	.	.	TGTGCCAGCTCACCACGAGACAGGACCTACGAGCAGTACTTC	CASSPRDRTYEQYF
TRBV30	TRBJ1-2	TRBD1	.	TGTGCCTGGAGCGGTGGAGTGTCAGGGGGGAACAACTATGGCTACACCTTC	CAWSGGVSGGNNYGYTF
TRBV5-1	TRBJ2-2	TRBD2	.	TGCGCCAGCAGCTCGACTAGCGGGAGTAACACCGGGGAGCTGTTTTTT	CASSSTSGSNTGELFF
TRBV5-1	TRBJ2-3	TRBD2	.	TGCGCCAGCAGCCCACGAGCGGGGGCCCCAGATACGCAGTATTTT	CASSPRAGAPDTQYF
TRBV2	TRBJ1-5	TRBD1	.	TGTGCCAGCAGCGGACAGGGGAATAGCAATCAGCCCCAGCATTTT	CASSGQGNSNQPQHF
TRBV11-2	TRBJ1-1	.	.	TGTGCCAGCACCCCAGCAGGGACTGAAGCTTTCTTT	CASTPAGTEAFF
TRBV4-1	TRBJ1-3	.	once	TGCGCCAGCAGCCAAGCCGGGGGTAGTGGAAACACCATATATTTT	CASSQAGGSGNTIYF
TRBV6-6	TRBJ2-3	TRBD2	.	TGTGCCACCAAGCGGGAGGGCCTCACAGATACGCAGTATTTT	CATKREGLTDTQYF
TRBV18	TRBJ2-7	.	few	TGTGCCAGCTCACCAGGGGGGTTAGTTTACGAGCAGTACTTC	CASSPGGLVYEQYF
TRBV5-1	TRBJ2-1	.	.	TGCGCCAGCAGCCCGGACACCGAATCCTACAATGAGCAGTTCTTC	CASSPDTESYNEQFF
TRBV5-8	TRBJ1-2	TRBD1	few	TGTGCCAGCACCCCATCGGACAGGGAATCTTATGGCTACACCTTC	CASTPSDRESYGYTF
TRBV30	TRBJ2-1	TRBD2	.	TGTGCCTGGAGTGTCGGGACTAGCGGGAGCCGTGAGCAGTTCTTC	CAWSVGTSGSREQFF
TRBV6-5	TRBJ1-6	TRBD1	.	TGTGCCAGCAGCATGACAGGGGAGAATTCACCCCTCCACTTT	CASSMTGENSPLHF
TRBV7-2	TRBJ1-4	.	once	TGTGCCAGCAGCTTAAGTACGGGGGTAACTAATGAAAAACTGTTTTTT	CASSLSTGVTNEKLFF
TRBV27	TRBJ1-2	.	.	TGTGCCAGCAGCGACGACGGGGCGCGGGGCTACACCTTC	CASSDDGARGYTF
TRBV7-7	TRBJ2-2	TRBD1	.	TGTGCTAGCAGCCTTGGGGGACAGGGAGCCGGGGAGCTGTTTTTT	CASSLGGQGAGELFF
TRBV20-1	TRBJ1-5	.	.	TGCAGTGCTAGTCAGTCGGGGGCCCCGCATTTT	CSASQSGAPHF
TRBV6-5	TRBJ1-5	.	.	TGTGCCAGCAGTTACCAGGGTCAGCCCCAGCATTTT	CASSYQGQPQHF
TRBV15	TRBJ1-2	.	.	TGTGCCACCAGCAGAGTAGGAGGAATCGATGGCTACACCTTC	CATSRVGGIDGYTF
TRBV28	TRBJ2-1	.	.	TGTGCCAGCAGACTCCCCGGGCCCCCGGGCCCCAACAATGAGCAGTTCTTC	CASRLPGPPGPNNEQFF
TRBV5-1	TRBJ1-1	TRBD1	.	TGCGCCAGCAGCTTGGACAGGGGTTCTATGAACACTGAAGCTTTCTTT	CASSLDRGSMNTEAFF
TRBV15	TRBJ2-1	.	once	TGTGCCACCAGCAGAGATTTCGGCAAGAGCTCCTACAATGAGCAGTTCTTC	CATSRDFGKSSYNEQFF
TRBV6-5	TRBJ2-1	.	.	TGTGCCAGCAGTTACGGGGCCAGGAATGAGCAGTTCTTC	CASSYGARNEQFF
TRBV5-1	TRBJ2-3	TRBD2	few	TGCGCCAGCAGCTTGGATGGGACTAGCGGAACAGATACGCAGTATTTT	CASSLDGTSGTDTQYF
TRBV5-1	TRBJ2-7	TRBD1	.	TGCGCCAGCAGCTTGGGGGACAGCCGCTCCTACGAGCAGTACTTC	CASSLGDSRSYEQYF
TRBV7-6	TRBJ2-3	TRBD2	.	TGTGCCAGCAGCTTTGGTAGCGGGAGGTCCGAAGATACGCAGTATTTT	CASSFGSGRSEDTQYF
TRBV11-2	TRBJ2-7	TRBD2	.	TGTGCCAGCAGTGTGAGCGGGAGGGGCGAGCAGTACTTC	CASSVSGRGEQYF
TRBV15	TRBJ1-2	.	.	TGTGCCACCAGCAGAGATCGTAGTGATCCTATCTCTAACTATGGCTACACCTTC	CATSRDRSDPISNYGYTF
TRBV6-5	TRBJ1-4	.	.	TGTGCCAGCAGTCCCTTCAGAGAAACTAATGAAAAACTGTTTTTT	CASSPFRETNEKLFF
TRBV18	TRBJ2-5	.	.	TGTGCCAGCTCACCACAAGAGACCCAGTACTTC	CASSPQETQYF
TRBV19	TRBJ2-2	.	.	TGTGCCAGTAGTATTGGGCTGAACACCGGGGAGCTGTTTTTT	CASSIGLNTGELFF
TRBV19	TRBJ2-2	TRBD2	once	TGTGCCAGTAGTATAGAGCCGGGACTAGGTACCGGGGAGCTGTTTTTT	CASSIEPGLGTGELFF
TRBV27	TRBJ2-7	.	.	TGTGCCAGCAGTACCCTCCCCGGGGTAAGCTCCTACGAGCAGTACTTC	CASSTLPGVSSYEQYF